What follows is one T cell receptor beta chain and its context. This sample stems from a study of blood T cell repertoires in COVID-19. Study summary: Material from acute and convalescent COVID-19 was sourced from the United States, Italy and Spain.

The germline V gene encodes CDR1 MNHNY and CDR2 SVGAGI (reference sequence). This CDR3 has 14 residues. V was pared by 1 base and J by 3 bases, with 9 bases between. The data were produced by immunoSEQ multiplex PCR, yet TCRdb's version contains in-frame clones alone and is incomplete. Found here are 490,000 or so clones, approximately 90% of them singletons; the top ten hold around 8%. The sequencing input was PBMCs or T cells enriched from blood (not recorded which). The TCR sequence derives from a woman aged 60-75 years who had recovered from COVID-19. This chain joins TRBV6-6 and TRBJ1-1; a possible D gene is TRBD1 (6 bases). The CDR3 region has the DNA TGTGCCAGCAGTTACTGGAACAGGGACACTGAAGCTTTCTTT. It yields the protein CASSYWNRDTEAFF.